A selection of T cell receptor beta chains follows, all from one sample in a study of OX40 agonist ivuxolimab in advanced cancers. TCRdb keeps only in-frame clones here, not all; method: immunoSEQ multiplex PCR. The sample includes 20,000 or so clones, around three quarters of them seen just once. The sequenced sample was CD4+ or CD8+ T cells sorted from blood, obtained in a trial of the OX40 agonist ivuxolimab. These receptors originate from an adult with an advanced solid tumor such as melanoma, head and neck, liver or kidney cancer. CDR3s include the opening cysteine and the closing phenylalanine or tryptophan. The order of the fields is J gene, D gene, V gene, clone size, CDR3 protein, CDR3 DNA. D genes are given only for firm matches. A row's size may be missing; if present it is once, few, many or a size class.

TRBJ1-2 . TRBV4-3 . CASSQGAVRAPNYGYTF TGCGCCAGCAGCCAAGGCGCAGTCCGGGCACCAAACTATGGCTACACCTTC
TRBJ2-7 TRBD2 TRBV7-9 . CASSPSGIREQYF TGTGCCAGCAGCCCTAGCGGGATTCGCGAGCAGTACTTC
TRBJ2-7 TRBD2 TRBV30 . CAWSSGGGAYEQYF TGTGCCTGGAGTTCGGGAGGAGGGGCTTACGAGCAGTACTTC
TRBJ1-1 . TRBV5-1 . CASSLGAEAFF TGCGCCAGCAGCTTGGGAGCTGAAGCTTTCTTT
TRBJ1-5 TRBD1 TRBV18 . CASSSGQFSNQPQHF TGTGCCAGCTCATCGGGACAGTTTAGCAATCAGCCCCAGCATTTT
TRBJ1-1 . TRBV6-5 few CASNERDYTEAFF TGTGCCAGCAATGAAAGGGATTACACTGAAGCTTTCTTT
TRBJ2-7 . TRBV6-6 many CASSGDGVGYEQYF TGTGCCAGCAGTGGAGACGGGGTAGGCTACGAGCAGTACTTC
TRBJ1-5 . TRBV15 . CATSRERYQGQPQHF TGTGCCACCAGCAGAGAGAGATACCAGGGTCAGCCCCAGCATTTT
TRBJ2-5 TRBD1 TRBV28 . CASTRIRDRRQETQYF TGTGCCAGCACCCGGATCCGGGACAGACGACAAGAGACCCAGTACTTC
TRBJ1-1 . TRBV4-1 few CASSHPGNTEAFF TGCGCCAGCAGCCACCCAGGCAACACTGAAGCTTTCTTT
TRBJ1-3 . TRBV5-6 few CASSPGGPPSSGNTIYF TGTGCCAGCAGCCCGGGGGGTCCTCCAAGCTCTGGAAACACCATATATTTT
TRBJ2-7 TRBD1 TRBV27 . CASSLGTGGDEQYF TGTGCCAGCAGTCTAGGGACAGGGGGGGACGAGCAGTACTTC
TRBJ2-3 TRBD2 TRBV27 . CASSLSGGTVYTQYF TGTGCCAGCAGTTTATCCGGGGGGACCGTTTATACGCAGTATTTT
TRBJ1-1 . TRBV5-8 . CASGNGPTINTEAFF TGTGCCAGCGGCAACGGGCCCACTATTAACACTGAAGCTTTCTTT
TRBJ2-7 TRBD1 TRBV4-1 . CASSQGQGATYEQYF TGCGCCAGCAGCCAGGGACAGGGGGCGACCTACGAGCAGTACTTC
TRBJ1-3 . TRBV27 . CASSPHSGNTIYF TGTGCCAGCAGTCCCCACTCTGGAAACACCATATATTTT
TRBJ1-4 . TRBV5-4 large CASSPGHGGNEKLFF TGTGCCAGCAGTCCGGGACACGGGGGTAATGAAAAACTGTTTTTT
TRBJ2-7 TRBD1 TRBV28 . CASSSPGQDLSYEQYF TGTGCCAGCAGTTCCCCGGGACAGGATCTTTCCTACGAGCAGTACTTC
TRBJ1-2 TRBD1 TRBV5-1 . CASRFRDSEGPYGYTF TGCGCCAGCAGGTTCCGGGACAGCGAAGGACCCTATGGCTACACCTTC
TRBJ2-7 . TRBV27 . CASSSPSVEGVAYEQYF TGTGCCAGCAGCTCCCCCAGTGTCGAGGGGGTCGCCTACGAGCAGTACTTC
TRBJ2-3 . TRBV7-2 few CASSLALGADTQYF TGTGCCAGCAGCTTAGCGCTCGGCGCAGATACGCAGTATTTT
TRBJ1-1 TRBD1 TRBV4-3 . CASSQLEFSGQGFMNTEAFF TGCGCCAGCAGCCAATTGGAGTTTAGCGGACAGGGGTTCATGAACACTGAAGCTTTCTTT
TRBJ1-2 TRBD1 TRBV18 few CASRQGAESGYTF TGTGCCAGCCGACAGGGGGCGGAAAGTGGCTACACCTTC
TRBJ2-5 . TRBV28 . CASSSSLEEETQYF TGTGCCAGCAGCTCTTCGCTAGAGGAAGAGACCCAGTACTTC
TRBJ2-7 . TRBV2 . CASSGQTATYEQYF TGTGCCAGCAGCGGTCAAACAGCGACCTACGAGCAGTACTTC
TRBJ2-1 TRBD2 TRBV19 . CASSLGREGYNEQFF TGTGCCAGTAGCTTGGGACGGGAGGGTTACAATGAGCAGTTCTTC
TRBJ1-4 . TRBV7-1 . CASSSQDGEKLFF TGTGCCAGCAGCTCCCAGGACGGCGAAAAACTGTTTTTT
TRBJ1-3 . TRBV19 . CASSTDTNSGNTIYF TGTGCCAGTAGTACCGACACGAACTCTGGAAACACCATATATTTT
TRBJ2-1 TRBD2 TRBV27 . CATIAGGSNEQFF TGTGCCACTATAGCGGGAGGTTCCAATGAGCAGTTCTTC
TRBJ1-1 . TRBV5-4 large CASSLGGEELGTEAFF TGTGCCAGCAGCTTGGGGGGGGAGGAATTAGGCACTGAAGCTTTCTTT
TRBJ2-5 . TRBV30 . CAWEKETQYF TGTGCCTGGGAGAAGGAGACCCAGTACTTC
TRBJ2-7 TRBD1 TRBV4-1 few CASSQGPGGMDEQYF TGCGCCAGCAGCCAAGGGCCAGGGGGCATGGACGAGCAGTACTTC
TRBJ2-1 TRBD2 TRBV6-4 few CASSDSTSGSNEQFF TGTGCCAGCAGTGACTCGACTAGCGGGAGCAATGAGCAGTTCTTC
TRBJ2-1 TRBD2 TRBV9 . CASSGLAGDGEQFF TGTGCCAGCAGCGGGCTAGCGGGGGATGGTGAGCAGTTCTTC
TRBJ1-2 . TRBV7-2 . CASSLAGGSYGYTF TGTGCCAGCAGCTTAGCAGGGGGGAGCTATGGCTACACCTTC